These T cell receptor beta chains were read from a single sample in a study of blood T cell repertoires in COVID-19. Sequencing used immunoSEQ multiplex PCR; TCRdb keeps in-frame clones, though not all of them. The sample contains 450,000 to 500,000 clones, 87% of which appear only once. The sequencing sample was made of PBMCs or T cells enriched from blood (not recorded which). The origin of the receptors is a woman aged 18-29 years who had recovered from COVID-19. Each CDR3 is given with its conserved first and last residue. Each record gives: V gene, clone size, D gene, J gene, CDR3 DNA, CDR3 protein. The D gene is left open where the match is weak. Size tells how often a clone was seen (once, few, many) or the class of an expanded clone, and some rows leave it out.

>TRBV4-1|.|TRBD1|TRBJ2-7
TGCGCCAGCAGCCAAGACGACAGGGAGACCTACGAGCAGTACTTC
CASSQDDRETYEQYF
>TRBV29-1|.|.|TRBJ2-5
TGCAGCGCTCAACAAGAGACCCAGTACTTC
CSAQQETQYF
>TRBV3-1/TRBV3-2|.|.|TRBJ2-5
TGTGCCAGTAGAGCTAGCGCACAAGAGACCCAGTACTTC
CASRASAQETQYF
>TRBV5-4|.|TRBD2|TRBJ2-1
TGTGCCAGCAGCTCACTAGCGGGGGGGCCATATGAGCAGTTCTTC
CASSSLAGGPYEQFF
>TRBV29-1|.|.|TRBJ1-1
TGCAGCGTTGCGGGAGGGGGAAGCACTGAAGCTTTCTTT
CSVAGGGSTEAFF
>TRBV6-5|.|.|TRBJ1-2
TGTGCCAGCAGTTCCGGACAGCCGTCCTATGGCTACACCTTC
CASSSGQPSYGYTF
>TRBV30|.|TRBD1|TRBJ1-2
TGTGCCTCTGGACAGGGGAATGGCTACACCTTC
CASGQGNGYTF
>TRBV19|.|TRBD1|TRBJ2-1
TGTGCCAGTAGTATGCCCCACGGGACAGAAAGTGAGCAGTTCTTC
CASSMPHGTESEQFF
>TRBV30|.|.|TRBJ2-1
TGTGCCTGGAGTGTGGGCCGCATAGATAGCTCCTACAATGAGCAGTTCTTC
CAWSVGRIDSSYNEQFF
>TRBV30|.|TRBD1|TRBJ1-5
TGTGCCTGGAGTCATACAGGGGGCGACCAGCCCCAGCATTTT
CAWSHTGGDQPQHF
>TRBV9|.|TRBD2|TRBJ2-3
TGTGCCAGCAGTCGACTCAGCGGGGACCGAGATACGCAGTATTTT
CASSRLSGDRDTQYF
>TRBV6-5|.|.|TRBJ1-2
TGTGCCAGCAGTCTTAATATCGAGTATGGCTACACCTTC
CASSLNIEYGYTF
>TRBV24-1|.|.|TRBJ2-1
TGTGCCACCAGTGGGATCCGGGACAATGAGCAGTTCTTC
CATSGIRDNEQFF
>TRBV6-6|.|TRBD2|TRBJ2-7
TGTGCCAGCAGTTACCGGGGGGGAAGCGACGAGCAGTACTTC
CASSYRGGSDEQYF
>TRBV19|.|TRBD1|TRBJ1-5
TGTGCCAGTAGTATAGGGATGACAGGGGTCCAGCCCCAGCATTTT
CASSIGMTGVQPQHF
>TRBV19|once|.|TRBJ2-1
TGTGCCAGTACCCTCACAGGGTTTGGGAATGAGCAGTTCTTC
CASTLTGFGNEQFF
>TRBV12-5|.|TRBD1|TRBJ2-3
TGTGCTAGTGGTTTGGTACTGGGGACAGGGGGCGCGGGTGGCACAGATACGCAGTATTTT
CASGLVLGTGGAGGTDTQYF
>TRBV29-1|.|.|TRBJ1-1
TGCAGCGTTGGGAGGAACACTGAAGCTTTCTTT
CSVGRNTEAFF
>TRBV27|few|.|TRBJ1-6
TGTGCCAGCAGTTTATGGGGGGGTTGGGATTCACCCCTCCACTTT
CASSLWGGWDSPLHF
>TRBV18|.|.|TRBJ1-2
TGTGCCAGCTCACCCTCGACAGGCGCCTATGGCTACACCTTC
CASSPSTGAYGYTF
>TRBV6-2/TRBV6-3|.|.|TRBJ1-2
TGTGCCAGCAGTTCCCCCGCGGCTAACTATGGCTACACCTTC
CASSSPAANYGYTF
>TRBV9|.|.|TRBJ2-7
TGTGCCAGCAGCGTGAGCGGTGACGAGCAGTACTTC
CASSVSGDEQYF
>TRBV5-1|.|TRBD1|TRBJ1-4
TGCGCCAGCAGCTTAGGGACAGGGATCTTTGAAAAACTGTTTTTT
CASSLGTGIFEKLFF
>TRBV29-1|.|.|TRBJ1-1
TGCAGCGTTGAAGTCCCGCAGGTTAGAGCAGGGCGTGAAGCTTTCTTT
CSVEVPQVRAGREAFF
>TRBV15|.|TRBD1|TRBJ1-1
TGTGCCACCAGCAGATCCGACAGGGGCGGCACTGAAGCTTTCTTT
CATSRSDRGGTEAFF
>TRBV2|.|TRBD1|TRBJ2-3
TGTGCCAGCAGTGATGAGGGGGCGGGTACGCAGTATTTT
CASSDEGAGTQYF
>TRBV5-1|once|TRBD1|TRBJ2-5
TGCGCCAGCAGCTTCTCAGGACAGGGGGGAGAGACCCAGTACTTC
CASSFSGQGGETQYF
>TRBV28|.|TRBD1|TRBJ1-5
TGTGCCAGCAGTACCACCGGGACAGGCAATCAGCCCCAGCATTTT
CASSTTGTGNQPQHF
>TRBV4-2|once|TRBD1|TRBJ2-5
TGTGCCAGCAGCCAAAAATTCCGGGACAGGGGGCGAGAGACCCAGTACTTC
CASSQKFRDRGRETQYF
>TRBV30|.|.|TRBJ1-3
TGTGCCGGGCCCTTATCTGGAAACACCATATATTTT
CAGPLSGNTIYF
>TRBV9|few|.|TRBJ2-7
TGTGCCAGCAGCCCTAGGGGGGGGACAGGCGCGGTCCACGAGCAGTACTTC
CASSPRGGTGAVHEQYF
>TRBV7-2|once|TRBD2|TRBJ2-3
TGTGCCAGCAGCTCCCAGCGGGGGGGCGCGGATACGCAGTATTTT
CASSSQRGGADTQYF
>TRBV15|once|TRBD2|TRBJ2-3
TGTGCCACCAGCATGACTAGCGGGGGGGCAGATACGCAGTATTTT
CATSMTSGGADTQYF
>TRBV5-1|.|TRBD2|TRBJ2-3
TGCGCCTCAAGGCCGGGAGGCCTAGATACGCAGTATTTT
CASRPGGLDTQYF
>TRBV30|.|TRBD1|TRBJ2-7
TGTGCCTGGGACGTTGGACAGGTTTCCTACGAGCAGTACTTC
CAWDVGQVSYEQYF
>TRBV3-1/TRBV3-2|once|.|TRBJ1-1
TGTGCCAGCAGCCCTGGGGGGGGATCGGCCGAATTGAACACTGAAGCTTTCTTT
CASSPGGGSAELNTEAFF
>TRBV7-9|once|.|TRBJ1-4
TGTGCCAGCAGCTTAAAGGGGGTCGATGAAAAACTGTTTTTT
CASSLKGVDEKLFF